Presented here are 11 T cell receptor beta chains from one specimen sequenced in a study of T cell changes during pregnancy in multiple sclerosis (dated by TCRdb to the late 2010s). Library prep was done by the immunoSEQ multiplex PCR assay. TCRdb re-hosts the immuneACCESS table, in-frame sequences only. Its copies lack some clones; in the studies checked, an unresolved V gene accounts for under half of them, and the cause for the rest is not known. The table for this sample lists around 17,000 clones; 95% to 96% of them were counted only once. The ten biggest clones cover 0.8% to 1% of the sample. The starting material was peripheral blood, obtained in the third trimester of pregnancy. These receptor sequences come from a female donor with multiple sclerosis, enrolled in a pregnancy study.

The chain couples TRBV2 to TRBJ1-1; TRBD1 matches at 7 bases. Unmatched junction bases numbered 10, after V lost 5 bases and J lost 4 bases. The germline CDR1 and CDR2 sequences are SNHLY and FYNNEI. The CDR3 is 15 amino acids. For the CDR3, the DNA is TGTGCCAGCAGTAGGATAAGGGGGCGAGGCACTGAAGCTTTCTTT. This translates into CASSRIRGRGTEAFF.

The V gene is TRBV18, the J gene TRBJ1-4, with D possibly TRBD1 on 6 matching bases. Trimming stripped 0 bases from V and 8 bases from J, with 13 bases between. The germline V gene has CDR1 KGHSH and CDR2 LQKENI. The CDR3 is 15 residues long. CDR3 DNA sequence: TGTGCCAGCTCACCACCCGGACAGTTGGGAGAAAAACTGTTTTTT. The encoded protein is CASSPPGQLGEKLFF.

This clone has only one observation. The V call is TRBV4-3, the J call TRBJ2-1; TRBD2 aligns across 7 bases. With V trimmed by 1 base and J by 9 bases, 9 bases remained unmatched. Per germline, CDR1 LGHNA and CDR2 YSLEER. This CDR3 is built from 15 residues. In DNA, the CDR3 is TGCGCCAGCAGCCAAGGCGGGGGACTAACGCGTGAGCAGTTCTTC. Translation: CASSQGGGLTREQFF.

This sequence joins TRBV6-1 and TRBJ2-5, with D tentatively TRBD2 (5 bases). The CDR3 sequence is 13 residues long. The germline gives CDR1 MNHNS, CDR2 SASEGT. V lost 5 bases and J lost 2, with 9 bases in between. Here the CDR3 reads CASSQREQETQYF. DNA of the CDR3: TGTGCCAGCAGTCAGAGGGAGCAAGAGACCCAGTACTTC.

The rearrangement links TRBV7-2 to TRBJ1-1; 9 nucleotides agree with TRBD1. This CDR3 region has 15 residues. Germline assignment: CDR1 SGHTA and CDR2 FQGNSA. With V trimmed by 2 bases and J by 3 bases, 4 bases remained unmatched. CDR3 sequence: CASSLRTGVDTEAFF. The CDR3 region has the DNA TGTGCCAGCAGCTTACGGACAGGGGTCGACACTGAAGCTTTCTTT.

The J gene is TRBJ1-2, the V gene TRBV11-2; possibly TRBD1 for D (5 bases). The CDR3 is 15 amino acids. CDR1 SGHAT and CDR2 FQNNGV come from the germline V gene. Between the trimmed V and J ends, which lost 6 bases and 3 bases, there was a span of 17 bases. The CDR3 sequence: CASRIDITGYYGYTF. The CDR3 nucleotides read TGTGCCAGCAGGATTGATATCACAGGATACTATGGCTACACCTTC.

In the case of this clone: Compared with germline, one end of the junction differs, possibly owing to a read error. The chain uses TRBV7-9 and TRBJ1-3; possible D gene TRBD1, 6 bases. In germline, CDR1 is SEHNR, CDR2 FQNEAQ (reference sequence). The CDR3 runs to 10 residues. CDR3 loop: CASSSTGLGF. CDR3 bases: TGTGCCAGCAGCTCAACAGGGCTGGGGTTT.

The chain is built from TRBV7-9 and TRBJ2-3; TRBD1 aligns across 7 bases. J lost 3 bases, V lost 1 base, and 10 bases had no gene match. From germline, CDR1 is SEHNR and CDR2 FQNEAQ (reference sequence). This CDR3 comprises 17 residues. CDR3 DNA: TGTGCCAGCAGCTTAGGGAGGACAGGTAGTGCGACAGATACGCAGTATTTT. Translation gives CASSLGRTGSATDTQYF.

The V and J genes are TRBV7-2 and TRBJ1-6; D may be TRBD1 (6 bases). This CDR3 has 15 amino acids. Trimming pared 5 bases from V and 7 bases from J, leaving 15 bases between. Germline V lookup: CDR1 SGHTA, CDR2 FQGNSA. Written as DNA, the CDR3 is TGTGCCAGCAGCACCCGACAGGTTAGGAATTCACCCCTCCACTTT. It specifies CASSTRQVRNSPLHF. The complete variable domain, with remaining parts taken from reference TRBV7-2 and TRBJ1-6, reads GAGVSQSPSNKVTEKGKDVELRCDPISGHTALYWYRQSLGQGLEFLIYFQGNSAPDKSGLPSDRFSAERTGGSVSTLTIQRTQQEDSAVYLCASSTRQVRNSPLHFGNGTRLTVT.

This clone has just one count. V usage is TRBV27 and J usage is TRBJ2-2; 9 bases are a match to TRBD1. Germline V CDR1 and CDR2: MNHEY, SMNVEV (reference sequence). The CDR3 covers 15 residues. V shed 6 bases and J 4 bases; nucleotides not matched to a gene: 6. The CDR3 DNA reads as TGTGCCAGCAGGGAAGGACAGGGGCGCACCGGGGAGCTGTTTTTT. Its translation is CASREGQGRTGELFF.

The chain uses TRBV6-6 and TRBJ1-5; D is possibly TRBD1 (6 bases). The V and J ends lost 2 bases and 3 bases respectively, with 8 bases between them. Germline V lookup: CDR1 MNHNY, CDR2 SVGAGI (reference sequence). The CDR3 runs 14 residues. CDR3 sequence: CASSYGQINQPQHF. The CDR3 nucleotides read TGTGCCAGCAGTTACGGACAGATCAATCAGCCCCAGCATTTT.